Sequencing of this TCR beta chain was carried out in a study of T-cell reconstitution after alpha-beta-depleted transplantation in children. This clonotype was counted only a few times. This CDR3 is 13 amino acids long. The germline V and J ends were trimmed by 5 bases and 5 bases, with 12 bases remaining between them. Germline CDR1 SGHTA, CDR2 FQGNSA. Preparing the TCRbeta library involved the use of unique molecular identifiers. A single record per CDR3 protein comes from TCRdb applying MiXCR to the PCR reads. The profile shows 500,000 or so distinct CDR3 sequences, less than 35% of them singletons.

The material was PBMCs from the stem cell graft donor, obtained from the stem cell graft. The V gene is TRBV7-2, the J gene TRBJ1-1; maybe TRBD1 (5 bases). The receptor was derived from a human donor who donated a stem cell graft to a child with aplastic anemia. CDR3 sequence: CASSTRGVTEAFF. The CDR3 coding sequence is TGTGCCAGCAGCACTCGGGGGGTGACTGAAGCTTTCTTT.